A single sample is the source of the 13 T cell receptor beta chains below, sequenced in a study of long-term antiretroviral therapy in people with HIV (dated by TCRdb to the early 2020s). Sequencing of the TRB variable region was done with the immunoSEQ hsTCRB v3.0 assay at survey level resolution. This immuneACCESS table, as held by TCRdb, lists in-frame sequences with V and J called but not all clones. Of the missing ones, under half trace to an unresolved V gene in checked studies; the others have no known cause. Counted in this sample were about 16,000 clones; over 75% of them appeared once. The ten largest account for roughly 15% of the sample. The specimen comprised unsorted PBMCs, sampled 1.2 years before starting antiretroviral therapy. These receptors came from a man aged 25-45 years with HIV.

The CDR3 DNA reads as TGTGCCAGCAACCCTAGCGGGAGCGGTGAGCAGTTCTTC. Protein product: CASNPSGSGEQFF. V is TRBV6-7 and J is TRBJ2-1; 10 nucleotides agree with TRBD2. TRBV6-7 is given ORF status, its function remaining uncertain. Trimming took 7 bases from V and 9 from J; bases not matched to a gene: 6. The CDR3 consists of 13 residues.

The gene calls are TRBV5-6 and TRBJ2-3; 9 bases are shared with TRBD1. J was trimmed by 2 bases and V by 1 base; bases with no gene match: 2. CDR1 is SGHDT, CDR2 YYEEEE, per germline. The CDR3 spans 15 residues. CDR3 nucleotide sequence: TGTGCCAGCAGCTTGACAGGGGGCCCCACAGATACGCAGTATTTT. Protein: CASSLTGGPTDTQYF.

V gene TRBV6-6 combines with J gene TRBJ2-1; D uncertain. Germline V gene lookup returns CDR1 MNHNY and CDR2 SVGAGI (reference sequence). The V end lost 6 bases, the J end lost 0 bases, and 9 bases lay between the germline ends. This CDR3 spans 14 amino acids. CDR3 bases: TGTGCCAGCAGAGGAGCGAGCTCCTACAATGAGCAGTTCTTC. Its protein is CASRGASSYNEQFF.

This chain joins TRBV7-8 and TRBJ1-4; 10 bases map to TRBD1. Germline loops: CDR1 SGHVS, CDR2 FQNEAQ. The CDR3 sequence is 15 residues long. Germline trimming cut 5 bases from V and 11 bases from J; bases unmatched to any gene: 11. As DNA, the CDR3 is TGTGCCAGCAGCCCTCCCGACAGGGGGCGTAGGAAACTGTTTTTT. It encodes CASSPPDRGRRKLFF.

The CDR3 nucleotides are TGTGCCAGCAGTGACGCTGGGGCCTCCAAAAACATTCAGTACTTC. This gives the protein CASSDAGASKNIQYF. J is TRBJ2-4 and V is TRBV6-4; D perhaps matches TRBD1 (5 bases). The V end was cut by 2 bases, the J end by 2 bases, with 10 bases between. The germline V gene has CDR1 MRHNA and CDR2 SNTAGT. The CDR3 has 15 residues.

The chain recombines TRBV19 with TRBJ2-5; D is perhaps TRBD1 or TRBD2 (5 bases each). The CDR3 sequence is 12 residues long. With 8 bases removed from V and 5 bases from J, the gap between germline ends came to 12 bases. Germline V lookup: CDR1 LNHDA, CDR2 SQIVND (reference sequence). The CDR3 region has the DNA TGTGCCAGTGGACCGTGGGGGGAGACCCAGTACTTC. Its translation is CASGPWGETQYF.

The V and J genes are TRBV18 and TRBJ2-7, with TRBD1 matching 8 bases. Germline-derived CDR1 and CDR2 are KGHSH and LQKENI. J gave up 3 bases and V 3 bases, and 4 bases lay outside the gene matches. The CDR3 covers 14 residues. CDR3 sequence reads: CASSPSDRGYEQYF. CDR3 DNA sequence: TGTGCCAGCTCACCCTCTGACAGGGGCTACGAGCAGTACTTC. Filled out from reference TRBV18 and TRBJ2-7, the complete variable domain reads NAGVMQNPRHLVRRRGQEARLRCSPMKGHSHVYWYRQLPEEGLKFMVYLQKENIIDESGMPKERFSAEFPKEGPSILRIQQVVRGDSAAYFCASSPSDRGYEQYFGPGTRLTVT.

The chain combines TRBV19 with TRBJ2-2; 8 bases align to TRBD2. Germline CDR1 is LNHDA and CDR2 is SQIVND (reference sequence). This CDR3 has 14 amino acids. J lost 9 bases, V lost 8 bases, and 11 bases had no gene match. CDR3 nucleotides: TGTGCCAGTGCCGGGACTAGGCTCCTCCGGGAGCTGTTTTTT. Translated: CASAGTRLLRELFF.

Of note for this clone: This sequence may be a read error, since a much larger clone differs from it by one base. Other nucleotide sequences from this sample produce the same CDR3. This chain connects TRBV5-6 to TRBJ2-2; D not certain. The V end lost 0 bases, the J end lost 1 base, and 1 base lay between the germline ends. Germline CDR1 and CDR2: SGHDT and YYEEEE. CDR3 size: 13 residues. CDR3 coding DNA: TGTGCCAGCAGCTTGGGGAACACCGGGGAGCTGTTTTTT. Its translation: CASSLGNTGELFF.

The chain recombines TRBV7-6 with TRBJ2-5; D may match TRBD1 or TRBD2 (5 bases each). CDR1 and CDR2 from the germline V gene are SGHVS and FNYEAQ. This CDR3 is 13 amino acids long. The germline V and J ends were trimmed by 7 bases and 5 bases, with 14 bases remaining between them. CDR3 in DNA: TGTGCCAGCACCCCCGCTGGGGGTGAGACCCAGTACTTC. Translation gives CASTPAGGETQYF.

Judged by abundance, this clone is medium-sized (0.01 to 0.1%). J is TRBJ1-3 and V is TRBV6-1; D might be TRBD1 (6 bases). The CDR3 is made up of 13 amino acids. V lost 11 bases to trimming and J lost 4 bases, with 15 bases between them. Germline CDR1 reads MNHNS; CDR2 reads SASEGT. The CDR3 coding sequence is TGTGCCGGTGAGAACGGACAGGGAAACACCATATATTTT. Protein sequence: CAGENGQGNTIYF.

The V and J genes are TRBV19 and TRBJ1-4, with no clear D. Deletions cut 4 bases from V and 3 bases from J, with 6 bases between. The CDR3 covers 13 residues. From germline, CDR1 is LNHDA and CDR2 SQIVND (reference sequence). Here the CDR3 DNA reads TGTGCCAGTAGTACTGGGTCTAATGAAAAACTGTTTTTT. Translation: CASSTGSNEKLFF.

This clone was counted only a few times. The chain combines TRBV7-2 with TRBJ1-6; weak D call: TRBD1 (5 bases). There are 15 residues in the CDR3. V lost 7 bases and J lost 4, with 14 bases in between. Germline V gene sequence: CDR1 SGHTA, CDR2 FQGNSA. This CDR3 is CASTQLTDYNSPLHF. The CDR3 nucleotides are TGTGCCAGCACCCAACTGACAGATTATAATTCACCCCTCCACTTT.